Only one count was recorded for the clone carrying this TCR beta chain. Its cognate antigen is unknown. This sample is part of a study of T cell responses to AZD1222 COVID-19 vaccine. Study in general: Samples with a second dose at about 4 or about 12 weeks were pooled together.

Findings of the study overall: Donors were chiefly white British, with a greater number of females, and clonal diversity was perhaps underestimated. Across spike, vaccine-associated CD4 TCRs were found, dominant at 160-218 and 743-854. After two AZD1222 doses, spike-specific TCR breadth and depth rose versus day 0.

CDR3 length equals 17 residues. Between the trimmed V and J ends, which lost 4 bases and 0 bases, there was a span of 17 bases. The germline V gene encodes CDR1 SGDLS and CDR2 YYNGEE. The assay was immunoSEQ multiplex PCR, and TCRdb's table has in-frame clones only and misses some. The sample lists roughly 180,000 clones, about 90% occurring once. The source of this sequence is an adult in good health. The chain uses TRBV9 and TRBJ1-3; tentatively, D is TRBD1 (5 bases). Source: peripheral blood, taken on day 0 of AZD1222 vaccination. This CDR3 is CASSLGTARASGNTIYF. CDR3 nucleotide sequence: TGTGCCAGCAGCCTCGGGACCGCGCGGGCCTCTGGAAACACCATATATTTT.